The T cell receptor (beta chain) described here comes from a study of blood T cell repertoires in COVID-19. About the research overall: From the United States, Italy and Spain came samples of acute and convalescent COVID-19.

CDR3 length equals 14 residues. Germline trimming cut 4 bases from V and 4 bases from J; bases unmatched to any gene: 6. Germline V CDR1 and CDR2: SGHRS, YFSETQ. Authors' processing steps: Amplifying reference gene primers gave estimates of nucleated cell counts. This table comes from immunoSEQ multiplex PCR, and its TCRdb copy is limited to in-frame clones, with some not included. V and J calls and clone size are as listed in that table; D and trimming were resolved from the DNA. The sample yields over 150,000 clones, about 88% seen once. Source material: PBMCs or T cells enriched from blood (not recorded which). This chain links TRBV5-1 with TRBJ2-5; 8 bases fit TRBD1. The receptor was derived from a man in his fifties who had recovered from COVID-19. CDR3 bases: TGCGCCAGCAGCAGTACAGGGGGAGGAGAGACCCAGTACTTC. It specifies CASSSTGGGETQYF.